This T cell receptor beta chain was obtained from a study of blood T cell repertoires in COVID-19. CDR1 and CDR2 (germline): LNHNV, YYDKDF (reference sequence). V gave up 0 bases and J gave up 1 base, with 6 bases separating them. This CDR3 has 15 residues. This table comes from immunoSEQ multiplex PCR, and its TCRdb copy is limited to in-frame clones, with some not included. Among roughly 47,000 clones listed, over 75% were seen once. The clonotype comes from a man aged 45-65 years with acute or convalescent COVID-19. Sequencing used peripheral blood. V gene TRBV15 combines with J gene TRBJ2-2, with no clear D. CDR3 loop: CATSRDTGNTGELFF. Here the CDR3 DNA reads TGTGCCACCAGCAGAGATACGGGGAACACCGGGGAGCTGTTTTTT.